Below, 5 T cell receptor beta chains from the same sample are listed, as sequenced in a study of CD8 T cells in ankylosing spondylitis. Via MiXCR, TCRdb re-called the 5' RACE reads, giving one row per CDR3 protein. Counted here are roughly 230,000 distinct CDR3 sequences, 15% to 20% occurring once; the ten biggest clones make up about a third. Source material: blood, either unsorted or a sorted T cell fraction (not recorded which). The receptor set was obtained from a male donor with ankylosing spondylitis or in good health (not recorded which).

This clonotype occurred a few times. The rearrangement links TRBV10-3 to TRBJ1-2; D perhaps matches TRBD1 (6 bases). Germline CDR1 and CDR2: ENHRY and SYGVKD. Trimming left V 11 bases short and J 2 bases short, with 15 bases between. The CDR3 is 13 residues long. The CDR3 DNA sequence: TGTGCCTCCAGGAACAGGGCGAACTATGGCTACACCTTC. Its translation is CASRNRANYGYTF.

This clonotype was found a few times. The rearrangement links TRBV27 to TRBJ1-5; 7 nucleotides align to TRBD1. After removal of 6 bases from V and 2 bases from J, the junction contained 4 bases not matched to a gene. There are 14 residues in the CDR3. CDR1 MNHEY and CDR2 SMNVEV come from the germline V gene (reference sequence). The CDR3 protein is CASRHTGGNQPQHF. The CDR3 nucleotides read TGTGCCAGCAGGCATACAGGGGGCAATCAGCCCCAGCATTTT.

This clonotype was counted a few times. The V and J genes are TRBV10-3 and TRBJ2-7, with D perhaps matching TRBD1 (6 bases). Germline V CDR1 and CDR2: ENHRY, SYGVKD. Trimming stripped 3 bases from V and 3 bases from J, with 15 bases between. This CDR3 has 15 amino acids. CDR3 sequence: CAISDLRDTSYEQYF. Here the CDR3 DNA reads TGTGCCATCAGTGATCTCCGGGACACAAGCTACGAGCAGTACTTC.

This clonotype was detected many times. The chain recombines TRBV6-1 with TRBJ2-7, with 10 positions matching TRBD1. This CDR3 spans 15 amino acids. The germline V gene has CDR1 MNHNS and CDR2 SASEGT. V trimming: 6 bases; J trimming: 0 bases; junction bases outside the gene matches: 5. The CDR3 here is CASSLGQGSSYEQYF. In DNA form, the CDR3 reads TGTGCCAGCAGCCTGGGACAGGGGAGCTCCTACGAGCAGTACTTC.

The CDR3 region is CASSLDGTGTKETQYF. In DNA, the CDR3 is TGTGCCAGCAGCTTGGACGGGACAGGGACTAAAGAGACCCAGTACTTC. This chain connects TRBV5-6 to TRBJ2-5; 9 bases are a match to TRBD1. V was pared by 0 bases and J by 3 bases, with 6 bases of the junction left unmatched. The germline V gene encodes CDR1 SGHDT and CDR2 YYEEEE. This CDR3 comprises 16 residues.